These T cell receptor beta chains were read from a single sample in a study of identical twins. Each CDR3 protein gets one entry after TCRdb re-called the 5' RACE reads with MiXCR. The sample contains 450,000 to 500,000 distinct CDR3 sequences, about 13% of which appear only once. These sequences were also reported in another study, on yellow fever vaccine responses in identical twins.

The material sequenced was CD4+ T cells sorted from blood. These receptors all stem from a woman younger than 30 in good health. The CDR3 runs from the conserved cysteine through the conserved F or W. A D gene is named only where the DNA matches it firmly. The size of a clone is reported for some rows only, either as once, few or many, or as a class for expanded clones.

>TRBJ1-2|few|NA|TRBV20-1
TGCAGTGCTTCGAGTTATGGCTACACCTTC
CSASSYGYTF
>TRBJ2-5|NA|TRBD2|TRBV5-6
TGTGCCAGCAGCTCTGGCACCACGGGAGGTTGGTACCAAGAGACCCAGTACTTC
CASSSGTTGGWYQETQYF
>TRBJ2-3|NA|TRBD1|TRBV5-1
TGCGCCAGCAGCCCGGGACAGTACACAGATACGCAGTATTTT
CASSPGQYTDTQYF
>TRBJ2-1|few|TRBD2|TRBV2
TGTGCCAGCAGTGAGGGAGGAGCGGGGGGGGTCTATGAGCAGTTCTTC
CASSEGGAGGVYEQFF
>TRBJ2-1|few|TRBD2|TRBV11-2
TGTGCCAGCAGCTTTATTCTAGCGGGAGGGAACAATGAGCAGTTCTTC
CASSFILAGGNNEQFF
>TRBJ1-1|few|NA|TRBV29-1
TGCAGCGCACTGCTGAACACTGAAGCTTTCTTT
CSALLNTEAFF
>TRBJ2-3|few|TRBD2|TRBV19
TGTGCCAGTACCGCGGGAGATGTTGCAGATACGCAGTATTTT
CASTAGDVADTQYF
>TRBJ2-1|NA|NA|TRBV3-1
TGTGCCAGCAGCCGGGCAGGGGCATACAATGAGCAGTTCTTC
CASSRAGAYNEQFF
>TRBJ2-2|NA|TRBD2|TRBV6-1
TGTGCCAGCAGGGAACTAGCGGGGGGCCCGGGGGAGCTGTTTTTT
CASRELAGGPGELFF
>TRBJ1-1|NA|NA|TRBV20-1
TGCAGTGCCCCCGGACAGAGCACTGAAGCTTTCTTT
CSAPGQSTEAFF
>TRBJ2-5|NA|TRBD2|TRBV14
TGTGCCAGCAGTCCCGGGACTAGCATCACGAAGACCCAGTACTTC
CASSPGTSITKTQYF
>TRBJ2-2|NA|TRBD2|TRBV12-3/TRBV12-4
TGTGCCAGCAGTTTAACTAGCGGGAGCGATACCGGGGAGCTGTTTTTT
CASSLTSGSDTGELFF
>TRBJ1-6|few|TRBD1|TRBV27
TGTGCCCCCAGGACAGGGGGAGCACCCCTCCACTTT
CAPRTGGAPLHF
>TRBJ2-5|NA|NA|TRBV3-1
TGTGCCAGCAGCCAAGAGGCGGGGAACCAAGAGACCCAGTACTTC
CASSQEAGNQETQYF
>TRBJ2-7|few|NA|TRBV28
TGTGCCAGCAGTCCTCAGGGCAGGGACGAGCAGTACTTC
CASSPQGRDEQYF
>TRBJ2-7|few|NA|TRBV12-3/TRBV12-4
TGTGCCAGCAGCCTTGTAGTAGCACTAGGGTCGTACGAGCAGTACTTC
CASSLVVALGSYEQYF
>TRBJ2-7|NA|TRBD2|TRBV20-1
TGCAGTGCCCCCAACGGACTAGATTCATTCTACGAGCAGTACTTC
CSAPNGLDSFYEQYF
>TRBJ2-1|few|TRBD2|TRBV6-2/TRBV6-3
TGTGCCAGCAGTCCAAGACTAGCGGGAGTCCAGAGCTCCTACAATGAGCAGTTCTTC
CASSPRLAGVQSSYNEQFF
>TRBJ2-1|NA|NA|TRBV5-1
TGCGCCAGCAGCGCCGGGAGTCAAGGGAATGAGCAGTTCTTC
CASSAGSQGNEQFF
>TRBJ2-3|few|TRBD1|TRBV6-4
TGTGCCACCAAGGGGGCCACAGATACGCAGTATTTT
CATKGATDTQYF
>TRBJ2-5|many|TRBD1|TRBV24-1
TGTGCCACCAGTGACTTTCGGGACAGCCAAGAGACCCAGTACTTC
CATSDFRDSQETQYF
>TRBJ2-2|few|NA|TRBV20-1
TGCAGTGCTAGTGGGGGACGAAACACCGGGGAGCTGTTTTTT
CSASGGRNTGELFF
>TRBJ2-4|many|NA|TRBV10-3
TGTGCCATCAGCGAACCGGGACACGGAGCCAAAAACATTCAGTACTTC
CAISEPGHGAKNIQYF
>TRBJ2-5|few|NA|TRBV20-1
TGCAGTGCTCAACCACAGGGTAGAGAGACCCAGTACTTC
CSAQPQGRETQYF
>TRBJ2-7|once|TRBD2|TRBV20-1
TGCAGTGCGTCGACTAGCGGGGACTACGAGCAGTACTTC
CSASTSGDYEQYF
>TRBJ2-3|NA|NA|TRBV7-2
TGTGCCAGCAGTCCCGGGGGTAGGGGGCGAGGCACAGATACGCAGTATTTT
CASSPGGRGRGTDTQYF
>TRBJ1-3|NA|NA|TRBV9
TGTGCCAGCAGCGTAGATGGAGGGACTGGAAACACCATATATTTT
CASSVDGGTGNTIYF
>TRBJ2-1|many|NA|TRBV12-3/TRBV12-4
TGTGCCAGCAGTTTAGCGTCTAATGCGGGGATGGTGCAGTTCTTC
CASSLASNAGMVQFF
>TRBJ2-1|NA|NA|TRBV30
TGTGCCTGGAGCACCGGCAGCTCCTACAATGAGCAGTTCTTC
CAWSTGSSYNEQFF
>TRBJ1-4|few|TRBD1|TRBV7-2
TGTGCCAGCAGCCTTCAGGGGGCGCGGGAAAAACTGTTTTTT
CASSLQGAREKLFF
>TRBJ2-5|few|NA|TRBV7-9
TGTGCCAGCAGCTTAGTACGGCCTGGGGGAGAGACCCAGTACTTC
CASSLVRPGGETQYF
>TRBJ2-2|few|TRBD2|TRBV7-9
TGTGCCAGCAGCTCCCGGGGGGGCGCGAACACCGGGGAGCTGTTTTTT
CASSSRGGANTGELFF
>TRBJ2-1|NA|TRBD2|TRBV6-1
TGTGCCAGCAGTCAAGCTAGCGGGAGGGCCTTGTTGTATAATGAGCAGTTCTTC
CASSQASGRALLYNEQFF
>TRBJ2-1|NA|NA|TRBV20-1
TGCAGTGCCAGTCCGACTATTGTGTCCTACAATGAGCAGTTCTTC
CSASPTIVSYNEQFF
>TRBJ1-2|many|TRBD1|TRBV7-3
TGTGCCAGCAGCTTAGGGGGACAGTATGGCTACACCTTC
CASSLGGQYGYTF
>TRBJ2-5|NA|NA|TRBV7-2
TGTGCCAGCAGCTCCGCTGTTGGGGGCCCGTGGGAGACCCAGTACTTC
CASSSAVGGPWETQYF
>TRBJ2-7|NA|TRBD1|TRBV7-9
TGTGCCAGCAGCCCGGAGACAGGGGGCGTCTACGAGCAGTACTTC
CASSPETGGVYEQYF
>TRBJ2-3|few|NA|TRBV2
TGTGCCAGCAGTGAGGGGAGGCGAAGCACAGATACGCAGTATTTT
CASSEGRRSTDTQYF